A selection of T cell receptor beta chains follows, all from one sample in a study of blood T cell repertoires in COVID-19. Data came from immunoSEQ multiplex PCR; TCRdb stores just in-frame clones and leaves some out. The sample carries some 76,000 clones, 90% to 95% recorded once. Material: peripheral blood. These receptors were collected from a human donor in a cohort sampled during active COVID-19. CDR3s include the opening cysteine and the closing phenylalanine or tryptophan. D genes are given only for firm matches. Rows give clone size only sometimes, using once, few, many, or a class for an expanded clone.

CASSETVLAGSYNEQFF,TGTGCCAGCAGTGAAACGGTACTAGCGGGGAGCTACAATGAGCAGTTCTTC,TRBV25-1,TRBD2,-,TRBJ2-1
CASSSRGYQPQHF,TGTGCCAGCAGCTCCCGAGGCTATCAGCCCCAGCATTTT,TRBV5-8,-,few,TRBJ1-5
CASSLRSGEFYEQYF,TGTGCCAGCAGTTTACGGTCAGGGGAGTTCTACGAGCAGTACTTC,TRBV27,-,-,TRBJ2-7
CASSLRGGDSYEQYF,TGTGCCAGCAGCTTAAGGGGGGGCGACTCCTACGAGCAGTACTTC,TRBV7-2,-,-,TRBJ2-7
CASGGRVPDTQYF,TGTGCCAGCGGAGGGAGGGTACCAGATACGCAGTATTTT,TRBV7-2,TRBD2,-,TRBJ2-3
CAWSVVVSNEQFF,TGTGCCTGGAGTGTAGTGGTCAGCAATGAGCAGTTCTTC,TRBV30,-,-,TRBJ2-1
CSVTGLAGIQETQYF,TGCAGCGTTACGGGACTAGCGGGGATTCAAGAGACCCAGTACTTC,TRBV29-1,TRBD2,-,TRBJ2-5
CASSLGGVEQFF,TGTGCCAGCAGTTTAGGGGGGGTTGAGCAGTTCTTC,TRBV12-3/TRBV12-4,-,-,TRBJ2-1
CASSQDWGRGNEKLFF,TGCGCCAGCAGCCAAGATTGGGGCAGGGGTAATGAAAAACTGTTTTTT,TRBV4-3,-,-,TRBJ1-4
CASSAARRVPSTDTQYF,TGTGCCAGCAGTGCAGCTAGACGGGTCCCTAGCACAGATACGCAGTATTTT,TRBV2,-,-,TRBJ2-3
CASSQDRIAETQYF,TGTGCCAGCAGCCAAGATCGAATAGCGGAGACCCAGTACTTC,TRBV4-2,-,-,TRBJ2-5
CASSWTSGGTSYEQYF,TGCGCCAGCAGCTGGACTAGCGGGGGAACCTCCTACGAGCAGTACTTC,TRBV5-1,TRBD2,-,TRBJ2-7
CAWSGGTGGVNSNQPQHF,TGTGCCTGGAGCGGCGGGACAGGGGGCGTCAATAGCAATCAGCCCCAGCATTTT,TRBV30,TRBD1,-,TRBJ1-5
CASSMMVTGNTIYF,TGTGCCAGTAGTATGATGGTGACAGGAAACACCATATATTTT,TRBV19,-,-,TRBJ1-3
CAWSEQGAPFF,TGTGCCTGGAGCGAACAGGGGGCCCCTTTCTTT,TRBV30,TRBD1,-,TRBJ1-1
CASSLDAGSGANVLTF,TGCGCCAGCAGCTTGGACGCGGGCTCTGGGGCCAACGTCCTGACTTTC,TRBV5-1,-,-,TRBJ2-6
CASSLSYGGTNEKLFF,TGTGCCAGTTCTCTAAGCTACGGGGGGACTAATGAAAAACTGTTTTTT,TRBV19,-,-,TRBJ1-4